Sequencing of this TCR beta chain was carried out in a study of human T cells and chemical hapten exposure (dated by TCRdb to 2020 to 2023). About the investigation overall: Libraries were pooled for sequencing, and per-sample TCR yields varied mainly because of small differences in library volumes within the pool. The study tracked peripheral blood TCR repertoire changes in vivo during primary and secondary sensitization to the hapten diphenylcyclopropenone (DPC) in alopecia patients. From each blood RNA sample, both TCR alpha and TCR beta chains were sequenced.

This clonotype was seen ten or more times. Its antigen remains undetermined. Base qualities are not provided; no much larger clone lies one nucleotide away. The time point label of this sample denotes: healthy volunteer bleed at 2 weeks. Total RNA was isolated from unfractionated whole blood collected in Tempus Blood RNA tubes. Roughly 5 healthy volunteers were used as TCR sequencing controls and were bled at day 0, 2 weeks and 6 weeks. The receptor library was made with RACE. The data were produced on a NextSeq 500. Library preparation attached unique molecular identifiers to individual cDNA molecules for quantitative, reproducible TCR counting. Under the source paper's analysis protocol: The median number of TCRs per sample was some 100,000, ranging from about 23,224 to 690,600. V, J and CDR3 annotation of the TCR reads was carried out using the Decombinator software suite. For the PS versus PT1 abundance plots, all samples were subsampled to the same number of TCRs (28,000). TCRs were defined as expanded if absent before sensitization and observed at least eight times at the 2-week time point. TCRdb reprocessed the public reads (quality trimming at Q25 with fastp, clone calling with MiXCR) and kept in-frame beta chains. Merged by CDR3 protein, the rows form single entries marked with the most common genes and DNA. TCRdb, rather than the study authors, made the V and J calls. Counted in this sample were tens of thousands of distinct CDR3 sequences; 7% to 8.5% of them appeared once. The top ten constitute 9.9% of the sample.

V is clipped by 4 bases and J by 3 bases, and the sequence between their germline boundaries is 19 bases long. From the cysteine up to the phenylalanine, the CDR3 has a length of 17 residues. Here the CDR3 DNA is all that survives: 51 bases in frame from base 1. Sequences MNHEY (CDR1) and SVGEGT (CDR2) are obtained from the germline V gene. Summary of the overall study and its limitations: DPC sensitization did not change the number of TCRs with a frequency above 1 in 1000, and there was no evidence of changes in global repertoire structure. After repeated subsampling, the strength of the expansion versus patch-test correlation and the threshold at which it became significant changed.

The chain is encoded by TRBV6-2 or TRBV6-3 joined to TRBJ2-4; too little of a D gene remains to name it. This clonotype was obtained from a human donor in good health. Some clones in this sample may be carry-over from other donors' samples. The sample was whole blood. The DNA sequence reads TGTGCCAGCAGTTCCCGTAGCCCCCGGTGGGACAAAAACATTCAGTACTTC. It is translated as CASSSRSPRWDKNIQYF.